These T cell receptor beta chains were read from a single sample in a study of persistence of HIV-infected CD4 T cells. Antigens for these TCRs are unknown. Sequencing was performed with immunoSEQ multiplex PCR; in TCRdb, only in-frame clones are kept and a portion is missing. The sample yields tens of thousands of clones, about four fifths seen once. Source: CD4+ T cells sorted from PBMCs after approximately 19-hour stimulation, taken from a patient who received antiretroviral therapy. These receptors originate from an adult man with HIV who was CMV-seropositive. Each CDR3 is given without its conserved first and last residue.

CDR3aa: ARSSLTTYEQY
len: 11
v_gene: TRBV5-3

CDR3aa: ASGSKTGSNEQF
len: 12
v_gene: TRBV12-5

CDR3aa: ASRPGLDYEQY
len: 11
v_gene: TRBV18

CDR3aa: ATHSEGDTQY
len: 10
v_gene: TRBV27

CDR3aa: ASSLQTPRNEKLF
len: 13
v_gene: TRBV18

CDR3aa: ASRHRDSSGNTIY
len: 13
v_gene: TRBV7-9

CDR3aa: ASSLGGRPNEKLF
len: 13
v_gene: TRBV11-2

CDR3aa: ASSLEGATNEKLF
len: 13
v_gene: TRBV7-9

CDR3aa: ASSWGGNYGYT
len: 11
v_gene: TRBV7-9

CDR3aa: ASNPTWRGATDTQY
len: 14
v_gene: TRBV2

CDR3aa: SVDGGSKSTDTQY
len: 13
v_gene: TRBV29-1

CDR3aa: ASSVVSGGSETQY
len: 13
v_gene: TRBV9

CDR3aa: ASTQTTYNEQF
len: 11
v_gene: TRBV12-3/TRBV12-4

CDR3aa: ATSRDPTGLGEPQH
len: 14
v_gene: TRBV15

CDR3aa: ASSGQGASGANVLT
len: 14
v_gene: TRBV5-1

CDR3aa: ASGLLSIPLRDMNTEAF
len: 17
v_gene: TRBV12-5

CDR3aa: SVEDTGASGESYEQY
len: 15
v_gene: TRBV29-1

CDR3aa: ASSLLVGGNEQF
len: 12
v_gene: TRBV7-3

CDR3aa: ASSLVLASGYEQY
len: 13
v_gene: TRBV5-1

CDR3aa: ASSSQVGDHEKLF
len: 13
v_gene: TRBV19

CDR3aa: ATKSLAGDTGELF
len: 13
v_gene: TRBV6-5

CDR3aa: ASTSGRRLNTGELF
len: 14
v_gene: TRBV2

CDR3aa: ASSQTTGGWY
len: 10
v_gene: TRBV5-6

CDR3aa: ASSPIRQGDNSPLH
len: 14
v_gene: TRBV18

CDR3aa: ASSKSRGGVSYEQY
len: 14
v_gene: TRBV19

CDR3aa: ASSDAGTPWGTEAF
len: 14
v_gene: TRBV2

CDR3aa: ASSQISQTGRANEKLF
len: 16
v_gene: TRBV14

CDR3aa: SLRGSTDTQY
len: 10
v_gene: TRBV29-1

CDR3aa: ASTLGVWSTDTQY
len: 13
v_gene: TRBV19

CDR3aa: ASSPPNRASSYNEQF
len: 15
v_gene: TRBV7-6

CDR3aa: ASSVALGTYEQY
len: 12
v_gene: TRBV9

CDR3aa: ASLPWTGGEFYGYT
len: 14
v_gene: TRBV28

CDR3aa: ASRTPTGGDEKLF
len: 13
v_gene: TRBV6-5

CDR3aa: ASREEPGQSYEQY
len: 13
v_gene: TRBV5-1

CDR3aa: ASSLGPGGPTDTQY
len: 14
v_gene: TRBV7-9

CDR3aa: ASSWGGSTDTQY
len: 12
v_gene: TRBV28

CDR3aa: ASSQAPAGIGPEAF
len: 14
v_gene: TRBV4-1

CDR3aa: ASSTPTSGGTDTQY
len: 14
v_gene: TRBV19

CDR3aa: ASSLRDRAQH
len: 10
v_gene: TRBV6-2/TRBV6-3

CDR3aa: ASSLGSEVNEQF
len: 12
v_gene: TRBV5-1

CDR3aa: ASSDDRVSNQPQH
len: 13
v_gene: TRBV6-4

CDR3aa: ASSLTSGEYEQY
len: 12
v_gene: TRBV4-2

CDR3aa: ASSQRDSYEQY
len: 11
v_gene: TRBV3-1/TRBV3-2

CDR3aa: ASGTPGTYEQY
len: 11
v_gene: TRBV28